This TCR beta chain stems from a study of beta chain features in type 1 diabetes. Study results and caveats: cDNA-based reads could over-represent cells with high TCR expression. Insertions were fewer and deletions more numerous at VDJ junctions in type 1 diabetes patients. Type 1 diabetes patients had moderately but significantly shorter TCRB CDR3s in all four CD4+ subsets.

Germline CDR1 GTSNPN, CDR2 SVGIG (reference sequence). The V segment lost 3 bases and the J segment 6 bases; nucleotides outside the gene matches: 2. The CDR3 spans 12 residues. Reverse transcribing all isolated RNA meant expressed TCRB transcripts were sequenced. Some clones are missing from TCRdb's copy, which holds only in-frame ones; the method was immunoSEQ multiplex PCR. The sample holds about 170,000 clones; 7.8% are singletons and the top ten take about 1%. This clone has only a few counts. Its specificity is unknown. V and J are TRBV30 and TRBJ2-1; 7 nucleotides match TRBD1. This sequence originates from a middle-aged woman with type 1 diabetes. Sequencing was carried out using central memory CD4+ T cells from blood. For the CDR3, the DNA is TGTGCCTGGAGGGGGGACAGCAATGAGCAGTTCTTC. Its translation is CAWRGDSNEQFF.